This T cell receptor beta chain was found in a study of T cells in Graves' hyperthyroidism and ophthalmopathy. CDR1 is MGHRA and CDR2 is YSYEKL in the germline V gene. This CDR3 has 14 amino acids. V lost 6 bases to trimming and J lost 3 bases, with 12 bases between them. The source material, RNA transcripts, was used to amplify TCR beta CDR3 regions. The HTBI primer set served for first-round RT-PCR of the TCR CDR3. TCRdb fed the multiplex PCR reads into MiXCR, producing one record per CDR3 protein. This table has over 450,000 distinct CDR3 sequences, 13% to 15% appearing once. Study findings and constraints: In the analysis, a 13 V-J model separated ophthalmopathy from stable hyperthyroidism. Blood samples included most of the expanded thyroid clonotypes exceeding 0.001.

Reasons for excluding patients were uncontrolled infection, other autoimmune disease, pregnancy or lactation. Thyroid ultrasound and orbital computed tomography, with clinical symptoms and serum thyroxine and TRAb, informed diagnoses. Remarks on this clonotype: Antigen specificity is unknown.

The genes are TRBV4-1 and TRBJ1-5; D gene ambiguous. This receptor was identified in a woman between 18 and 29 years old with Graves' hyperthyroidism. Specimen: blood. The CDR3 here is CASSPGPVNQPQHF. CDR3 DNA: TGCGCCAGCAGTCCCGGGCCGGTCAATCAGCCCCAGCATTTT.